This entry concerns a single T cell receptor (beta chain). Assay execution took place at the deep level. The data were produced by immunoSEQ multiplex PCR, yet TCRdb's version contains in-frame clones alone and is incomplete. Among over a million clones listed, about 77% were seen once. The data belong to a study of shared clonotypes between healthy human individuals. This CDR3 is built from 15 residues. CDR1 is PRHDT and CDR2 is FYEKMQ in the germline V gene (reference sequence). Trimming removed 4 bases from V and 0 bases from J, with 11 bases in between. V is TRBV13 and J is TRBJ2-3, with no clear D. Specimen: memory CD4+ T cells sorted from blood. Subset reported: CD45RA-negative fraction. The origin of this receptor is a man aged 18 to 30 in good health. CDR3 sequence reads: CASSWRRPSTDTQYF. CDR3 DNA: TGTGCCAGCAGCTGGCGGCGGCCTAGCACAGATACGCAGTATTTT.